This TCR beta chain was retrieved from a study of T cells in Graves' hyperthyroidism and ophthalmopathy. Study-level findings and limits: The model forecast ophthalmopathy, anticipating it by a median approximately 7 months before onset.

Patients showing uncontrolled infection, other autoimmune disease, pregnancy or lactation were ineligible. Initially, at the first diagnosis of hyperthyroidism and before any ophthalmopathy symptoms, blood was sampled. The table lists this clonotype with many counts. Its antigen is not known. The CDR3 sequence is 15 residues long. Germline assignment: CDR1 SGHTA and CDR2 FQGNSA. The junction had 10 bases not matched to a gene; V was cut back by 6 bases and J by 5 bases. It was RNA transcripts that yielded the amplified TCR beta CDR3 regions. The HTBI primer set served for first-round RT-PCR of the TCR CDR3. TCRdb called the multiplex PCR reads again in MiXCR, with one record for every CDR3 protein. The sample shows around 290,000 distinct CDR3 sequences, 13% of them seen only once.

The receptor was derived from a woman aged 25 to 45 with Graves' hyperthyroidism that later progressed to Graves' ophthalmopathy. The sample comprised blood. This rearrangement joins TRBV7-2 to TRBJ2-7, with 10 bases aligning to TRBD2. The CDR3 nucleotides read TGTGCCAGCAGGTTTACCGGGACTAGCGCTCACGAGCAGTACTTC. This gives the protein CASRFTGTSAHEQYF.